These 9 T cell receptor beta chains were sequenced from one sample in a study of cytomegalovirus exposure and HLA in healthy donors. The PCR made use of 60 Vbeta and 13 Jbeta primers. The repertoire was sequenced with immunoSEQ multiplex PCR; TCRdb's copy has only in-frame clones and lacks some. The data contain about 180,000 clones, over 60% of them singletons. Source material: PBMCs. Receptors originate from a man in his late teens or twenties in good health and CMV-seronegative.

The chain combines TRBV14 with TRBJ1-2; 8 bases map to TRBD1. The J segment lost 7 bases and the V segment lost 1 base, leaving 5 bases of the junction unmatched. The V gene's germline CDR1 is SGHDN and CDR2 FVKESK. This CDR3 has 14 amino acids. This CDR3 is CASSQVAGGSGYTF. CDR3 DNA: TGTGCCAGCAGCCAAGTGGCAGGGGGCTCTGGCTACACCTTC.

The V gene is TRBV6-1, the J gene TRBJ2-2; the match to TRBD2 covers 9 bases. Germline loops: CDR1 MNHNS, CDR2 SASEGT. With 4 bases clipped from V and 4 bases from J, the junction kept 4 bases outside the gene matches. The CDR3 sequence is 15 residues long. The CDR3 sequence is CASSASSGSTGELFF. The CDR3, as DNA: TGTGCCAGCAGTGCAAGTAGCGGGAGCACCGGGGAGCTGTTTTTT.

The gene calls are TRBV5-1 and TRBJ2-3, with 9 bases lining up with TRBD2. This CDR3 comprises 18 residues. Trimming cost V 4 bases and J 2 bases; bases outside gene matches: 14. The germline gives CDR1 SGHRS, CDR2 YFSETQ. The CDR3 DNA reads as TGCGCCAGCAGCCCAGGGGGGGCTAGCGGGATCTTCACAGATACGCAGTATTTT. It yields the protein CASSPGGASGIFTDTQYF.

The chain recombines TRBV2 with TRBJ1-5; TRBD1 matches 7 bases. Germline CDR1 reads SNHLY; CDR2 reads FYNNEI. The V and J ends lost 7 bases and 4 bases, in that order; junction bases with no gene match: 10. CDR3 length equals 15 residues. The CDR3 sequence: CASKRGRQGNQPQHF. CDR3 nucleotides: TGTGCCAGCAAGAGGGGGAGACAGGGTAATCAGCCCCAGCATTTT.

The rearrangement uses TRBV4-1 and TRBJ2-1; TRBD2 agrees at 13 bases. Trimming at V came to 4 bases and at J to 15 bases, leaving 6 bases not matched to a gene. CDR3 length equals 13 residues. Germline V CDR1 and CDR2: MGHRA, YSYEKL. CDR3 protein: CASSLRTSGGRFF. The DNA for the CDR3 is TGCGCCAGCAGCCTGCGGACTAGCGGGGGACGGTTCTTC.

The chain links TRBV27 to TRBJ1-3, with 8 bases matching TRBD1. V lost 6 bases, J lost 7 bases, and 8 bases stayed unmatched. The CDR3 extends over 14 amino acids. In germline, CDR1 is MNHEY, CDR2 SMNVEV (reference sequence). For the CDR3, the DNA is TGTGCCAGCAGACCTTCGGACAGGGTGAACACCATATATTTT. This gives the protein CASRPSDRVNTIYF.

The chain employs TRBV7-2 and TRBJ2-5, with D possibly being TRBD2 (6 bases). Germline CDR1 SGHTA, CDR2 FQGNSA. CDR3 size: 15 residues. V lost 1 base and J 1 base, leaving 10 bases between the germline ends. In DNA, the CDR3 is TGTGCCAGCAGCTTAGGGGGGGTGAGCCAAGAGACCCAGTACTTC. Translated, it gives CASSLGGVSQETQYF.

V and J are TRBV2 and TRBJ2-7; 7 bases line up with TRBD2. CDR1 is SNHLY, CDR2 FYNNEI, per germline. CDR3 length: 13 amino acids. The ends lost 4 bases at V and 3 bases at J; junction bases unmatched: 3. CDR3 sequence: CASSGLAVYEQYF. DNA of the CDR3: TGTGCCAGCAGTGGGCTAGCGGTCTACGAGCAGTACTTC.

Worth noting for this clone: At one of its ends the junction is not consistent with the germline gene, which may arise from a read error. CDR3: CASSQDPARDRVF. CDR3 bases: TGCGCCAGCAGCCAAGATCCGGCGCGGGACAGGGTCTTC. This chain joins TRBV4-1 and TRBJ2-1; 9 nucleotides agree with TRBD1. The V gene's germline CDR1 is MGHRA and CDR2 YSYEKL. The CDR3 has 13 amino acids.